This entry features one T cell receptor (beta chain) sequence. Its antigen is unknown. This entry is derived from a study of somatic mutations in cytotoxic T cells in rheumatoid arthritis. General study findings and limits: Among patients with rheumatoid arthritis, but not healthy controls, CD8+ clonality increased with age.

Trimming stripped 7 bases from V and 7 bases from J, with 8 bases between. The CDR3 has 11 residues. CDR1 is SGHAT, CDR2 FQNNGV, per germline. Sequencing used immunoSEQ multiplex PCR; TCRdb keeps in-frame clones, though not all of them. The top ten hold approximately 15% of the sample, which has about 10,000 clones, 85% to 95% seen once. This rearrangement joins TRBV11-2 to TRBJ2-4; tentative D call: TRBD2 (6 bases). Sequenced material: CD8+ T cells sorted from blood. This TCR was recovered from a woman between 18 and 29 years old with rheumatoid arthritis. CDR3: CASTRGNIQYF. The CDR3 DNA follows: TGTGCCAGCACCCGGGGGAACATTCAGTACTTC.